This is a list of T cell receptor beta chains from one sample in a study of follicular helper T cells after annual influenza vaccination. Assay used: immunoSEQ multiplex PCR; TCRdb lists only in-frame clones, some missing. The table includes some 5,900 clones, 80% to 85% detected once. This specimen was CXCR5- memory CD4+ T cells sorted from blood, taken on the day of influenza vaccination. Every receptor here comes from an adult who received the influenza vaccine. Both conserved end residues are part of each CDR3. The D gene is left open where the match is weak. The size entry is marked missing in some rows and otherwise reads once, few, many or a size class.

TRBV5-1	-	TRBJ1-1	-	CASSLVRGMNTEAFF	TGCGCCAGCAGCTTGGTCCGGGGAATGAACACTGAAGCTTTCTTT
TRBV19	-	TRBJ2-2	-	CASSLRQFFNTGELFF	TGTGCCAGTAGTCTCCGACAGTTTTTTAACACCGGGGAGCTGTTTTTT
TRBV7-9	-	TRBJ2-2	few	CASSFTQGNGELFF	TGTGCCAGCAGCTTTACACAGGGAAACGGGGAGCTGTTTTTT
TRBV6-1	-	TRBJ2-7	-	CASSELSSYEQYF	TGTGCCAGCAGTGAACTAAGTTCTTACGAGCAGTACTTC
TRBV4-2	-	TRBJ2-5	-	CASSQDDGETQYF	TGTGCCAGCAGCCAAGATGATGGCGAGACCCAGTACTTC
TRBV28	-	TRBJ1-4	-	CASSFPGGGNEKLFF	TGTGCCAGCAGTTTCCCGGGGGGTGGTAATGAAAAACTGTTTTTT
TRBV20-1	-	TRBJ2-5	-	CSGRNQETQYF	TGCAGTGGGCGGAACCAAGAGACCCAGTACTTC
TRBV13	TRBD1	TRBJ2-5	once	CASSRRTGTAYQETQYF	TGTGCCAGCAGCCGCCGTACCGGGACAGCGTACCAAGAGACCCAGTACTTC
TRBV5-1	-	TRBJ2-7	-	CASSLAGLREQYF	TGTGCCAGCAGCTTGGCGGGACTTCGCGAGCAGTACTTC
TRBV5-1	-	TRBJ2-5	-	CASSLEETQYF	TGCGCCAGCAGCCTAGAAGAGACCCAGTACTTC
TRBV5-1	-	TRBJ2-1	-	CASSTSGVSGYNEQFF	TGCGCCAGCAGCACCTCAGGGGTTAGCGGCTACAATGAGCAGTTCTTC
TRBV19	TRBD2	TRBJ2-4	-	CATSPQLAGKNIQYF	TGTGCCACCTCGCCCCAACTAGCGGGCAAAAACATTCAGTACTTC
TRBV28	TRBD1	TRBJ1-2	-	CASSFPSDRGHGYTF	TGTGCCAGCAGTTTCCCTTCAGACAGGGGTCATGGCTACACCTTC
TRBV5-6	-	TRBJ1-1	-	CASSLTGRVRGEAFF	TGTGCCAGCAGCTTGACTGGGCGGGTCCGAGGTGAAGCTTTCTTT
TRBV2	-	TRBJ1-2	-	CASSEAQGRYGYTF	TGTGCCAGCAGTGAAGCCCAGGGGCGGTATGGCTACACCTTC
TRBV5-8	-	TRBJ2-7	-	CASSLGGRAYEQYF	TGTGCCAGCAGCTTGGGGGGCAGAGCCTACGAGCAGTACTTC
TRBV10-1	TRBD1	TRBJ2-1	-	CASSEGTGSSYNEQFF	TGCGCCAGCAGTGAAGGGACAGGGAGCTCCTACAATGAGCAGTTCTTC